The T cell receptor beta chain described here comes from a study of blood T cell repertoires in COVID-19. Overall study context: Whether acute or convalescent, the COVID-19 samples came from the United States, Italy and Spain. PBMCs, B-cell-depleted T cells, or T cells were the source of the cDNA or gDNA that made up the material.

Per the original data handling: Researchers report that nucleated cell counts were estimated from reference gene primer amplification. The table came from immunoSEQ multiplex PCR; TCRdb's copy has only in-frame clones and leaves some out. V and J calls and clone size follow that table, whereas D and trimming were derived from the DNA. Here the sample spans 100,000 to 150,000 clones, 80% being singletons. The receptor's source is a human donor in a cohort sampled during active COVID-19. Sequencing was performed on peripheral blood.

The CDR3 DNA reads TGTGCCAGCAGCTTACCGGGGTATGGCTACACCTTC. Its protein product is CASSLPGYGYTF. The chain is built from TRBV7-2 and TRBJ1-2; D is undetermined. This CDR3 is 12 amino acids long. With 2 bases removed from V and 5 bases from J, the gap between germline ends came to 6 bases. Germline CDR1 and CDR2: SGHTA and FQGNSA. The full variable domain, its missing parts supplied by reference TRBV7-2 and TRBJ1-2, is GAGVSQSPSNKVTEKGKDVELRCDPISGHTALYWYRQSLGQGLEFLIYFQGNSAPDKSGLPSDRFSAERTGGSVSTLTIQRTQQEDSAVYLCASSLPGYGYTFGSGTRLTVV.